Listed below are T cell receptor beta chains from one sample, sequenced in a study of cytomegalovirus exposure and HLA in healthy donors. Using immunoSEQ multiplex PCR, the repertoire was profiled, and TCRdb retains in-frame clones only, with some absent. The table shows about 160,000 clones, with 80% occurring only once. Sequencing was done on a sample of PBMCs. Receptors were obtained from a man aged 30 to 45 in good health and CMV-seronegative. The CDR3 runs from the conserved cysteine through the conserved F or W. Fields, in order: D gene, J gene, clone size, V gene, CDR3 protein, CDR3 DNA. A D gene is named only where the DNA matches it firmly. The listing skips clone size in some rows; elsewhere it reads once, few, many or a size class.

>.|TRBJ2-7|.|TRBV7-9
CASSFGGGQTF
TGTGCCAGCAGCTTTGGAGGGGGACAGACCTTC
>.|TRBJ1-5|.|TRBV5-1
CASSLGGEGQPQHF
TGCGCCAGCAGCTTGGGAGGGGAGGGTCAGCCCCAGCATTTT
>TRBD1|TRBJ2-1|.|TRBV7-8
CASRQGRGGERFHLGYNEQFF
TGTGCCAGCAGACAAGGGCGAGGGGGCGAACGATTTCACCTGGGTTACAATGAGCAGTTCTTC
>.|TRBJ1-5|.|TRBV5-1
CASSLDDSPGPQHF
TGCGCCAGCAGCTTGGATGACAGCCCGGGGCCCCAGCATTTT
>.|TRBJ1-5|.|TRBV27
CASSAWSGSNQPQHF
TGTGCCAGCAGTGCTTGGTCAGGGAGCAATCAGCCCCAGCATTTT
>TRBD1|TRBJ2-5|.|TRBV9
CASSSSRDRSQETQYF
TGTGCCAGCAGCTCAAGTCGGGACAGGTCCCAAGAGACCCAGTACTTC
>TRBD2|TRBJ2-1|.|TRBV28
CASSSRTSGHDEQFF
TGTGCCAGCAGTTCCAGGACTAGCGGGCACGATGAGCAGTTCTTC
>.|TRBJ1-1|.|TRBV4-3
CASSQEAGWNTEAFF
TGCGCCAGCAGCCAAGAGGCAGGGTGGAACACTGAAGCTTTCTTT
>TRBD1|TRBJ1-5|once|TRBV19
CASRTLGQHQPQHF
TGTGCCAGTAGGACCTTGGGACAGCATCAGCCCCAGCATTTT
>TRBD1|TRBJ1-5|once|TRBV6-5
CASSPTGVSQPQHF
TGTGCCAGCAGCCCCACAGGGGTTAGCCAGCCCCAGCATTTT
>.|TRBJ2-3|once|TRBV6-5
CASSYSSLATQYF
TGTGCCAGCAGTTACTCGTCGCTGGCTACGCAGTATTTT
>.|TRBJ2-1|once|TRBV5-1
CASSRGYNEQFF
TGCGCCAGCAGCCGGGGGTACAATGAGCAGTTCTTC
>.|TRBJ2-1|.|TRBV28
CASSLYSYSSYNEQFF
TGTGCCAGCAGTTTATACTCATACAGCTCCTACAATGAGCAGTTCTTC
>.|TRBJ2-1|.|TRBV5-1
CASSQQGSQGNEQFF
TGCGCCAGCAGCCAGCAAGGCTCCCAGGGCAATGAGCAGTTCTTC
>TRBD1|TRBJ1-5|.|TRBV7-2
CASSDRGVRGNQPQHF
TGTGCCAGCAGCGACAGGGGAGTACGTGGCAATCAGCCCCAGCATTTT
>TRBD1|TRBJ1-6|.|TRBV10-3
CAASRGTAGYNSPLHF
TGTGCCGCCTCCAGGGGGACCGCAGGTTATAATTCACCCCTCCACTTT
>TRBD1|TRBJ2-5|once|TRBV29-1
CSVDLLTGMETQYF
TGCAGCGTTGACCTTTTGACAGGGATGGAGACCCAGTACTTC
>.|TRBJ2-3|.|TRBV11-2
CASSPGLLRDTQYF
TGTGCCAGCAGCCCTGGACTACTTAGGGATACGCAGTATTTT
>.|TRBJ1-4|.|TRBV5-4
CASSLGAEREKLFF
TGTGCCAGCAGCTTGGGGGCCGAGCGGGAAAAACTGTTTTTT
>TRBD2|TRBJ2-1|.|TRBV10-3
CAITLAGDYNEQFF
TGTGCCATCACCCTAGCGGGGGACTACAATGAGCAGTTCTTC
>TRBD2|TRBJ2-1|.|TRBV5-1
CASSFGLAGVDEQFF
TGCGCCAGCAGCTTCGGACTAGCGGGAGTGGATGAGCAGTTCTTC
>.|TRBJ2-7|.|TRBV15
CATDTGTSGLDLNEQYF
TGTGCCACCGATACCGGGACATCGGGCCTTGATTTAAACGAGCAGTACTTC
>.|TRBJ1-6|.|TRBV30
CAWSVGQGFSPLHF
TGTGCCTGGAGTGTAGGGCAGGGGTTTTCACCCCTCCACTTT
>.|TRBJ1-2|.|TRBV2
CASSYREKDGYTF
TGTGCCAGCAGTTACAGGGAAAAGGATGGCTACACCTTC
>.|TRBJ1-1|.|TRBV10-3
CAISALWAAHNTEAFF
TGTGCCATCAGCGCTCTCTGGGCCGCCCACAACACTGAAGCTTTCTTT
>.|TRBJ2-1|.|TRBV5-4
CASSRGEGREEFF
TGTGCCAGCAGCCGGGGAGAAGGCAGGGAGGAGTTCTTC
>TRBD1|TRBJ2-7|.|TRBV11-2
CASSPGQGSYEQYF
TGTGCCAGCAGCCCTGGACAGGGATCCTACGAGCAGTACTTC
>TRBD1|TRBJ2-1|.|TRBV18
CASSPLGQVDEQFF
TGTGCCAGCTCACCATTGGGACAGGTCGATGAGCAGTTCTTC
>.|TRBJ2-1|.|TRBV7-6
CASSLAIVRVRDEQFF
TGTGCCAGCAGCTTAGCGATAGTCAGGGTACGCGATGAGCAGTTCTTC
>.|TRBJ2-2|.|TRBV11-3
CASSLEVKPGTGELFF
TGTGCCAGCAGCTTAGAGGTCAAACCGGGCACCGGGGAGCTGTTTTTT
>.|TRBJ1-2|few|TRBV6-5
CASSYLTAANYGYTF
TGTGCCAGCAGTTACCTCACAGCAGCTAACTATGGCTACACCTTC
>TRBD1|TRBJ2-7|.|TRBV9
CASSVGWGQPYEQYF
TGTGCCAGCAGCGTGGGGTGGGGACAGCCCTACGAGCAGTACTTC
>.|TRBJ2-7|once|TRBV7-2
CASSRRTSYEQYF
TGTGCCAGCAGCCGGAGGACTTCCTACGAGCAGTACTTC
>TRBD1|TRBJ2-7|.|TRBV29-1
CSARLRDRMKEQYF
TGCAGCGCCCGGCTAAGGGACAGGATGAAAGAGCAGTACTTC
>TRBD1|TRBJ2-7|.|TRBV7-9
CASSPGTGPYEQYF
TGTGCCAGCAGCCCCGGGACAGGGCCCTACGAGCAGTACTTC
>.|TRBJ2-7|few|TRBV28
CASSSNPSGYEQYF
TGTGCCAGCAGTTCAAATCCCTCGGGCTACGAGCAGTACTTC
>TRBD2|TRBJ2-5|few|TRBV2
CASLTGGSWETQYF
TGTGCCAGCCTAACGGGAGGGAGCTGGGAGACCCAGTACTTC
>.|TRBJ2-7|.|TRBV11-2
CASRGTGRSYEQYF
TGTGCCAGCAGGGGAACAGGGCGATCCTACGAGCAGTACTTC
>.|TRBJ1-1|.|TRBV19
CASSLQTGLWEAFF
TGTGCCAGTAGTCTACAGACAGGACTTTGGGAAGCTTTCTTT
>.|TRBJ1-1|.|TRBV14
CASSHLGAENTEAFF
TGTGCCAGCAGCCACTTGGGGGCGGAGAACACTGAAGCTTTCTTT
>.|TRBJ1-5|.|TRBV4-1
CASSQAPGGFSNQPQHF
TGCGCCAGCAGCCAAGCCCCCGGGGGGTTTAGCAATCAGCCCCAGCATTTT
>.|TRBJ2-2|.|TRBV7-8
CASRQGAGTGELFF
TGTGCCAGCAGGCAGGGTGCTGGGACCGGGGAGCTGTTTTTT
>TRBD1|TRBJ1-1|.|TRBV10-1
CASSAVGTGGSEAFF
TGCGCCAGCAGCGCTGTAGGGACAGGGGGCTCTGAAGCTTTCTTT
>.|TRBJ1-5|.|TRBV6-1
CASSRRTDNQPQHF
TGTGCCAGCAGCAGAAGGACAGACAATCAGCCCCAGCATTTT
>.|TRBJ2-6|.|TRBV5-4
CASSHRGSANVLTF
TGTGCCAGCAGCCATAGGGGGAGTGCCAACGTCCTGACTTTC
>.|TRBJ2-3|.|TRBV29-1
CSVEEGRPTDTQYF
TGCAGCGTTGAGGAGGGGAGACCCACAGATACGCAGTATTTT
>TRBD2|TRBJ2-3|.|TRBV10-3
CAITPGGGSDTQYF
TGTGCCATCACTCCGGGGGGGGGTTCGGATACGCAGTATTTT
>.|TRBJ1-1|.|TRBV19
CASSLSPPGGYYKSTEAFF
TGTGCCAGTAGTCTTAGCCCTCCGGGGGGGTATTACAAGAGCACTGAAGCTTTCTTT
>.|TRBJ1-2|.|TRBV27
CASSSQGLLYGYTF
TGTGCCAGCAGTTCTCAGGGCCTCCTCTATGGCTACACCTTC
>.|TRBJ1-1|.|TRBV7-2
CASSSGASGFATEAFF
TGTGCCAGCAGCTCGGGAGCTTCAGGGTTCGCCACTGAAGCTTTCTTT
>.|TRBJ2-1|.|TRBV7-7
CASSLSPYNEQFF
TGTGCCAGCAGCTTAAGCCCCTACAATGAGCAGTTCTTC
>TRBD1|TRBJ2-7|few|TRBV11-1
CASSPKDRFLHEQYF
TGTGCCAGCAGCCCTAAGGACAGGTTTTTGCACGAGCAGTACTTC
>.|TRBJ2-3|few|TRBV6-1
CASSEGAGPTDTQYF
TGTGCCAGCAGTGAAGGGGCGGGACCGACAGATACGCAGTATTTT
>TRBD2|TRBJ2-7|few|TRBV6-5
CASSLSGNSYEQYF
TGTGCCAGCAGCCTTAGCGGGAATTCCTACGAGCAGTACTTC
>.|TRBJ1-4|.|TRBV7-8
CASSPFGAIANEKLFF
TGTGCCAGCAGCCCCTTCGGTGCTATAGCTAATGAAAAACTGTTTTTT
>.|TRBJ2-1|.|TRBV25-1
CASSESRDNEQFF
TGTGCCAGCAGTGAATCCAGGGACAATGAGCAGTTCTTC
>TRBD1|TRBJ1-1|.|TRBV10-3
CAISGTGGWTEAFF
TGTGCCATCAGTGGGACAGGGGGCTGGACTGAAGCTTTCTTT
>TRBD2|TRBJ2-7|.|TRBV6-5
CASSSVAGLTYEQYF
TGTGCCAGCAGTTCGGTAGCGGGGCTCACCTACGAGCAGTACTTC
>TRBD1|TRBJ2-2|.|TRBV7-3
CASSRRGQGAEELFF
TGTGCCAGCAGCCGAAGGGGACAGGGGGCGGAGGAGCTGTTTTTT
>TRBD1|TRBJ1-3|.|TRBV7-3
CASSLRDRGQHTIYF
TGTGCCAGCAGCTTAAGGGACAGGGGGCAACACACCATATATTTT